The clone carrying this T cell receptor beta chain was counted between two and nine times. No antigen is known for it. Trimming shortened V by 4 bases and J by 3 bases, and 10 bases separated the two germline ends. CDR1 is MDHEN and CDR2 is SYDVKM in the germline V gene. The length of the CDR3 is 14 residues. This record comes from a study of cytomegalovirus exposure and HLA in healthy donors. Findings and limits, study-wide: For most TCR beta V segments, an earlier analysis put the productive rate at about 87% or about 30% of the time. A further, later analysis showed that HLA-associated TCR beta chains (compared with equally common others) were more clonally expanded.

Primers: 60 Vbeta forward and 13 Jbeta reverse. Some clones are missing from TCRdb's copy, which holds only in-frame ones; the method was immunoSEQ multiplex PCR. The sample records 150,000 to 200,000 clones, 10% to 15% being singletons. The specimen sequenced was PBMCs. The sequence derives from a man aged 50-60 years in good health and CMV-seropositive. V is TRBV28 and J is TRBJ1-5, with D possibly being TRBD1 (6 bases). CDR3 in amino acids: CASSSTGTNQPQHF. The DNA of the CDR3 is TGTGCCAGCAGTTCTACAGGGACCAATCAGCCCCAGCATTTT.